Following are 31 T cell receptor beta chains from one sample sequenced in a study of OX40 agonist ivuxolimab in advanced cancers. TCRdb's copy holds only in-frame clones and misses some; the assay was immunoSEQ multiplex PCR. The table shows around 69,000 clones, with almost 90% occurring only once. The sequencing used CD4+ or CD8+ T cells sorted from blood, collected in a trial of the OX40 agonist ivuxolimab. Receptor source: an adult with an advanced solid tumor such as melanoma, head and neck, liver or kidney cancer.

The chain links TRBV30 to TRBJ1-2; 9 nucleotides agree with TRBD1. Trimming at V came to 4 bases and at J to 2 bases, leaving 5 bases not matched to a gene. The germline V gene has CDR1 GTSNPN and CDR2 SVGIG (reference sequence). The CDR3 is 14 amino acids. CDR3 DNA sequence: TGTGCCTGGAACCAAGGACAGGGGAACTATGGCTACACCTTC. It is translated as CAWNQGQGNYGYTF.

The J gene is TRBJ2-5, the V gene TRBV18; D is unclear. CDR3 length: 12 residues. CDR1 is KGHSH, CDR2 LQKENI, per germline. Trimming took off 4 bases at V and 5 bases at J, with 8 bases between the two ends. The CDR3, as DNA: TGTGCCAGCTCACAGGTGGGGGAGACCCAGTACTTC. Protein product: CASSQVGETQYF.

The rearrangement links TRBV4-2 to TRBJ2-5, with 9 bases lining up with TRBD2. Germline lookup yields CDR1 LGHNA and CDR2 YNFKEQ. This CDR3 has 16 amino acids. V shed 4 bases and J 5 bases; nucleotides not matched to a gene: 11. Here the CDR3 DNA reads TGTGCCAGCAGCCGAGCTTCTAGCGGGGAGAGGGAGACCCAGTACTTC. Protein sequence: CASSRASSGERETQYF.

The DNA for the CDR3 is TGTGCCAGCAGCCTGACGAGAGATACGCAGTATTTT. Amino acid sequence: CASSLTRDTQYF. The chain joins TRBV14 to TRBJ2-3, with D uncertain. Trimming stripped 4 bases from V and 5 bases from J, with 7 bases between. CDR3 length equals 12 residues. CDR1 and CDR2 (germline): SGHDN, FVKESK.

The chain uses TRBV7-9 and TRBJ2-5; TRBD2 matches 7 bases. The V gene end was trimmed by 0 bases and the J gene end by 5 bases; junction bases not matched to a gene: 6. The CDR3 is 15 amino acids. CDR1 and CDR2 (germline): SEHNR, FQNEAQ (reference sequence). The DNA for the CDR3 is TGTGCCAGCAGCTTAGCCATGGGGGGGTCGGAGACCCAGTACTTC. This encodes CASSLAMGGSETQYF.

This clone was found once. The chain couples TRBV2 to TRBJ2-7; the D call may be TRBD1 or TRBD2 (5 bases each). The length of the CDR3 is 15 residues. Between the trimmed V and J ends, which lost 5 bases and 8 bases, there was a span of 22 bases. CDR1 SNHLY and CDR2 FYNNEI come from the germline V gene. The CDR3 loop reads CASSLRDVITPKQYF. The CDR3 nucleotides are TGTGCCAGCAGTCTAAGGGACGTTATTACCCCGAAGCAGTACTTC.

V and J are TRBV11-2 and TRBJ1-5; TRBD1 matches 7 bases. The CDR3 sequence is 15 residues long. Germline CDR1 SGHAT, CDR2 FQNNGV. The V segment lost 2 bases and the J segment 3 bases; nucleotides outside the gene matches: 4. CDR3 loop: CASSLSTGFNQPQHF. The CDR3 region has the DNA TGTGCCAGCAGCTTATCGACAGGGTTCAATCAGCCCCAGCATTTT.

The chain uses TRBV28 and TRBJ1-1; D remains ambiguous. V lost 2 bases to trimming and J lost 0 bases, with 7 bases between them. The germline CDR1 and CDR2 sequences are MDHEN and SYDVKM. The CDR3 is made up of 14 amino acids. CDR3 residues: CASSLGNMNTEAFF. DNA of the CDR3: TGTGCCAGCAGTTTAGGCAATATGAACACTGAAGCTTTCTTT.

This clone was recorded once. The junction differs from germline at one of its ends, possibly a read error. DNA of the CDR3: TGTGGGATACAGGGTCCGAACACCGGGAAGCTGTTTTTT. Protein product: CGIQGPNTGKLFF. The chain is built from TRBV28 and TRBJ2-2; a weak D match, TRBD1 (6 bases). CDR1 and CDR2 (germline): MDHEN, SYDVKM. The CDR3 totals 13 residues.

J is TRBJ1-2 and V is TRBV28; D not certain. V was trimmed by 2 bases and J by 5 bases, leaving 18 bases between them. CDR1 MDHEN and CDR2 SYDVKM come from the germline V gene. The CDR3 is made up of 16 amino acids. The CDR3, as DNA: TGTGCCAGCAGTTTACGTGGCCAGACCGTCGGGTATGGCTACACCTTC. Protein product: CASSLRGQTVGYGYTF.

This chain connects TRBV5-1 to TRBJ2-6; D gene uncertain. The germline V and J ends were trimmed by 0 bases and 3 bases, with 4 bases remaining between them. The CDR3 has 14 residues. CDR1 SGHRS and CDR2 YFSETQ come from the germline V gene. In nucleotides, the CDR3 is TGCGCCAGCAGCTTGGAGAATGGGGCCAACGTCCTGACTTTC. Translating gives CASSLENGANVLTF.

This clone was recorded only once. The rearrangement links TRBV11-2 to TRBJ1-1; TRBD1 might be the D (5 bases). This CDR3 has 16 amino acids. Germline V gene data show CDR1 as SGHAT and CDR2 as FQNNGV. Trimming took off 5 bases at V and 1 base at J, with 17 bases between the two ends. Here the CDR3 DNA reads TGTGCCAGCAGCCTTCGGTGGGGGGACCGGAACACTGAAGCTTTCTTT. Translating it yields CASSLRWGDRNTEAFF.

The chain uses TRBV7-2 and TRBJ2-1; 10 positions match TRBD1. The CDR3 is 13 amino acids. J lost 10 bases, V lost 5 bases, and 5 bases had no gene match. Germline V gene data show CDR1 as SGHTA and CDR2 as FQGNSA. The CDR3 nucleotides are TGTGCCAGCAGCCTTCAGGACAGGGGGGAGCAGTTCTTC. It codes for CASSLQDRGEQFF.

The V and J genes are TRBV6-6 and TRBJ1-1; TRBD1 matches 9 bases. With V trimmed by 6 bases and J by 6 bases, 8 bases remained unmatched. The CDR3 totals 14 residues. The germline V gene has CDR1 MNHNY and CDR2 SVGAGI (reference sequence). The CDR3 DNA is TGTGCCAGCAGAACCGGGACAGGGCGGCCTGAAGCTTTCTTT. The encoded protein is CASRTGTGRPEAFF.

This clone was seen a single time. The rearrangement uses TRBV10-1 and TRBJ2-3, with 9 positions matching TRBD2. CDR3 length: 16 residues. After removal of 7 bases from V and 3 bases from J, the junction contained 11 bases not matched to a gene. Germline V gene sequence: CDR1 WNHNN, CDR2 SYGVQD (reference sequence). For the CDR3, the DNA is TGCGCCAGCACCACCGCGGGAGGGTCGGGGACAGATACGCAGTATTTT. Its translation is CASTTAGGSGTDTQYF.

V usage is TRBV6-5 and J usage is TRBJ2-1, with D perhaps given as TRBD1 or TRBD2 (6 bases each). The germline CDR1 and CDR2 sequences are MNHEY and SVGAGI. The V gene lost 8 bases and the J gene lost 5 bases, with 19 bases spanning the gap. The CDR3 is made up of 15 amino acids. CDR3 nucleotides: TGTGCCAGCCCGGGGGCCATCTTTGAGGACAATGAGCAGTTCTTC. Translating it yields CASPGAIFEDNEQFF.

CDR3 in amino acids: CAWSSSISGYGYTF. The CDR3 DNA reads as TGTGCCTGGAGTTCCTCTATCTCGGGCTATGGCTACACCTTC. The chain employs TRBV30 and TRBJ1-2; no firm D call. This CDR3 has 14 amino acids. CDR1 and CDR2 from the germline V gene are GTSNPN and SVGIG (reference sequence). The germline V and J ends were trimmed by 2 bases and 4 bases, with 14 bases remaining between them.

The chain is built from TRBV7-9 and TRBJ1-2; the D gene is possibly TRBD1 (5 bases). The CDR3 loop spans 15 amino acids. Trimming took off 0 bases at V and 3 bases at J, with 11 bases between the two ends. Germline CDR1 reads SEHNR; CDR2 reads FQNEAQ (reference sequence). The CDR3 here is CASSLAQGGYYGYTF. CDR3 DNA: TGTGCCAGCAGCTTAGCGCAGGGCGGCTACTATGGCTACACCTTC.

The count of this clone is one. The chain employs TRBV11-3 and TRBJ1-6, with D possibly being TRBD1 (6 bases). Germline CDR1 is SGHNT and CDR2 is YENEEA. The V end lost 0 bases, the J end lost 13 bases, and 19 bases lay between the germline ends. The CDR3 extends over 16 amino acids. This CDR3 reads CASSLDTGLTGPPLHF. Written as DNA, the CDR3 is TGTGCCAGCAGCTTAGATACGGGCCTGACAGGTCCGCCCCTCCACTTT.

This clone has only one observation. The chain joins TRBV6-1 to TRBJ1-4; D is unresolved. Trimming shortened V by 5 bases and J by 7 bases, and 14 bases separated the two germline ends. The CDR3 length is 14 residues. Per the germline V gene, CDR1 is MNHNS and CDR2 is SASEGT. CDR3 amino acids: CASSPQPEVEKLFF. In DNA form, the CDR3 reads TGTGCCAGCAGTCCCCAACCTGAAGTTGAAAAACTGTTTTTT.

In DNA, the CDR3 is TGTGCCAGTAGTACGGGACAGCAAGATTATAGCAATCAGCCCCAGCATTTT. Its protein is CASSTGQQDYSNQPQHF. The chain recombines TRBV19 with TRBJ1-5; 7 bases are shared with TRBD1. Unmatched junction bases numbered 9, after V lost 4 bases and J lost 0 bases. The CDR3 is made up of 17 amino acids. Germline assignment: CDR1 LNHDA and CDR2 SQIVND (reference sequence).

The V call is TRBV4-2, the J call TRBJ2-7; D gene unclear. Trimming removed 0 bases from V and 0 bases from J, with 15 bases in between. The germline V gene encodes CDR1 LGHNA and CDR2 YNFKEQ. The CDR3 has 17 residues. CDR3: CASSQDFPPSFSYEQYF. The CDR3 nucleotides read TGTGCCAGCAGCCAAGATTTCCCGCCCTCATTCTCCTACGAGCAGTACTTC.

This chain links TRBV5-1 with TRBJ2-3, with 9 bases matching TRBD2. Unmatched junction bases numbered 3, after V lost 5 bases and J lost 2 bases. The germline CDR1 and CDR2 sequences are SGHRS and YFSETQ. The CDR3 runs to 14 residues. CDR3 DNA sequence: TGCGCCAGCAGGTTAGCGGGGGCCACAGATACGCAGTATTTT. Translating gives CASRLAGATDTQYF. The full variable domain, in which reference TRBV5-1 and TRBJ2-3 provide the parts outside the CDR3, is KAGVTQTPRYLIKTRGQQVTLSCSPISGHRSVSWYQQTPGQGLQFLFEYFSETQRNKGNFPGRFSGRQFSNSRSEMNVSTLELGDSALYLCASRLAGATDTQYFGPGTRLTVL.

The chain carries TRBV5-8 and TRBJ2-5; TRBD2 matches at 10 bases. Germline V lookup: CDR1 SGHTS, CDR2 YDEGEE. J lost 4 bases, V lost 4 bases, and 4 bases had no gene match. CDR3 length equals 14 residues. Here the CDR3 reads CASSQSGRGETQYF. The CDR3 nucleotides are TGTGCCAGCAGCCAAAGCGGGAGGGGAGAGACCCAGTACTTC.

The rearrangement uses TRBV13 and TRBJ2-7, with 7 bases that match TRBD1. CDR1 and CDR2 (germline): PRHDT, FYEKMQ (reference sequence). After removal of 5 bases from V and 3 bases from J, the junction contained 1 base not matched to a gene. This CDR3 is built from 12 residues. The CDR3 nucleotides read TGTGCCAGCAGCCGACAGGGCTACGAGCAGTACTTC. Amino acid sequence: CASSRQGYEQYF.

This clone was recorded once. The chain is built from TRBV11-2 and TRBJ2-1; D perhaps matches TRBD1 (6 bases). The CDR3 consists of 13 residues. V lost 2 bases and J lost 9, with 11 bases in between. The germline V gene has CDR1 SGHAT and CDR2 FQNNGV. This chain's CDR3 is CASSLNTGSEQFF. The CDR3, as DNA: TGTGCCAGCAGCTTAAACACAGGGAGTGAGCAGTTCTTC.

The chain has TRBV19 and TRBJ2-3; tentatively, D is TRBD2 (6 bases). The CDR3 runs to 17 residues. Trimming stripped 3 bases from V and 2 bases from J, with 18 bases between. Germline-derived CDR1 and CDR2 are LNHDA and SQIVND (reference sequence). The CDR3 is CASSIGSRGPATDTQYF. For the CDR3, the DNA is TGTGCCAGTAGTATTGGGTCGCGGGGCCCCGCCACAGATACGCAGTATTTT.

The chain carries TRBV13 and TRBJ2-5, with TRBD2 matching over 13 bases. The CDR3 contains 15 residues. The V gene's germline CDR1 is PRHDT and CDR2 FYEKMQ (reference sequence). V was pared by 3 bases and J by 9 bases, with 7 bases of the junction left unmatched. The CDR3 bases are TGTGCCAGCAGCTTGTCGGGACTAGCGGGAATTTCCCAGTACTTC. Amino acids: CASSLSGLAGISQYF.

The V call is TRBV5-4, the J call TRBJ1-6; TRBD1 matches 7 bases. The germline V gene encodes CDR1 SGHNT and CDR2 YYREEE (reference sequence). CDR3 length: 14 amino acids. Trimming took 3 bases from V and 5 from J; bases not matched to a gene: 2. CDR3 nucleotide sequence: TGTGCCAGCAGCTGGGACAGAAATAATTCACCCCTCCACTTT. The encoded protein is CASSWDRNNSPLHF. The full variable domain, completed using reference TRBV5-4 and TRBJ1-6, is ETGVTQSPTHLIKTRGQQVTLRCSSQSGHNTVSWYQQALGQGPQFIFQYYREEENGRGNFPPRFSGLQFPNYSSELNVNALELDDSALYLCASSWDRNNSPLHFGNGTRLTVT.

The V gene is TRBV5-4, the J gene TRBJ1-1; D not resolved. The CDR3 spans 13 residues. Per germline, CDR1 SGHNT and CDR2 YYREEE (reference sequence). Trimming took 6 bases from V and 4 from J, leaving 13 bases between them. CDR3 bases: TGTGCCAGCAACCCTGACGGAATCACTGAAGCTTTCTTT. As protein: CASNPDGITEAFF.

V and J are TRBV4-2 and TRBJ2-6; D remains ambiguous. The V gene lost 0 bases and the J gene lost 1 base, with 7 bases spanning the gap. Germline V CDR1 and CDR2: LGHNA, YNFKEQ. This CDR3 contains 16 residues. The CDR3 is CASSQDWQSGANVLTF. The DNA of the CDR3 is TGTGCCAGCAGCCAAGATTGGCAATCTGGGGCCAACGTCCTGACTTTC.